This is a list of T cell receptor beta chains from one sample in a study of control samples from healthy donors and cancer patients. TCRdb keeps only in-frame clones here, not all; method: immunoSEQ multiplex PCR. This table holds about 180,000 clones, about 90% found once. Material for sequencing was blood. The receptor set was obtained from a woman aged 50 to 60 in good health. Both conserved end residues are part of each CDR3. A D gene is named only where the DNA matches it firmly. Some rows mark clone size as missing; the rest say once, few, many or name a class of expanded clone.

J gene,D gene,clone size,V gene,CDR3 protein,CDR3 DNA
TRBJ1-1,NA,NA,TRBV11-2,CASSLGRGDTFF,TGTGCCAGCAGCTTAGGAAGGGGGGATACTTTCTTT
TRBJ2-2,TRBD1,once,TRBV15,CATSREVDRGPMHGELFF,TGTGCCACCAGCAGAGAGGTGGACAGGGGGCCAATGCACGGGGAGCTGTTTTTT
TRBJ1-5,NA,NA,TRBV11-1,CASSGDGGLNQPQHF,TGTGCCAGCAGCGGGGACGGGGGCCTGAATCAGCCCCAGCATTTT
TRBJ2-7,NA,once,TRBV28,CASSFYNYEQYF,TGTGCCAGCAGTTTCTACAACTACGAGCAGTACTTC
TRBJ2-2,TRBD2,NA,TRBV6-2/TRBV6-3,CASSYPGTRLTGELFF,TGTGCCAGCAGTTACCCCGGGACTAGGTTAACCGGGGAGCTGTTTTTT
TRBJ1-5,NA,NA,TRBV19,CASRNTGDQPQHF,TGTGCCAGTAGGAATACAGGAGATCAGCCCCAGCATTTT
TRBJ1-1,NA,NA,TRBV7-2,CASSEALEAFF,TGTGCCAGCAGCGAAGCCTTGGAAGCTTTCTTT
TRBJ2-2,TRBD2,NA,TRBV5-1,CASSLVVSGGDTGELFF,TGCGCCAGCAGCTTGGTGGTTAGCGGGGGTGACACCGGGGAGCTGTTTTTT
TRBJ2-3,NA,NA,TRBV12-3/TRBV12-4,CASGVISTDTQYF,TGTGCCAGCGGGGTTATATCCACAGATACGCAGTATTTT
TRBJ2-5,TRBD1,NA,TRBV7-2,CASSFTGGETQYF,TGTGCCAGCAGTTTTACAGGGGGCGAGACCCAGTACTTC
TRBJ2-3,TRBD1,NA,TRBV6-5,CASSPTGSLTDTQYF,TGTGCCAGCAGTCCGACAGGGAGCCTCACAGATACGCAGTATTTT
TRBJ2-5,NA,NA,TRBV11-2,CASSHSHSQETQYF,TGTGCCAGCAGCCACAGTCATTCCCAAGAGACCCAGTACTTC
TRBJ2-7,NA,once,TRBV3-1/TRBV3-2,CASSQVTGRNKDEQYF,TGTGCCAGCAGCCAAGTGACAGGGAGGAATAAGGACGAGCAGTACTTC
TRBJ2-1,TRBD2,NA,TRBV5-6,CASSLPILANSYNEQFF,TGTGCCAGCAGCTTGCCAATACTAGCGAACTCCTACAATGAGCAGTTCTTC
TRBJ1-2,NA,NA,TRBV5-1,CASSLEQINGYTF,TGCGCCAGCAGTTTGGAACAGATCAATGGCTACACCTTC
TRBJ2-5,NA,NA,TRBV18,CASSPAVQETQYF,TGTGCCAGCTCACCGGCGGTTCAAGAGACCCAGTACTTC
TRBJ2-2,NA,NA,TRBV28,CASSFGAGELFF,TGTGCCAGCAGTTTTGGAGCCGGGGAGCTGTTTTTT
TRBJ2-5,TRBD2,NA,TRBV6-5,CASSLGLAGGRETQYF,TGTGCCAGCAGTTTGGGACTAGCGGGGGGGCGAGAGACCCAGTACTTC
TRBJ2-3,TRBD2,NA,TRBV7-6,CASSLGAPASGSTDTQYF,TGTGCCAGCAGCTTAGGGGCCCCGGCTAGCGGGAGCACAGATACGCAGTATTTT
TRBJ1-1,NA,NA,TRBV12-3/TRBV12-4,CASSLAVSEAFF,TGTGCCAGCAGTTTAGCGGTCTCTGAAGCTTTCTTT
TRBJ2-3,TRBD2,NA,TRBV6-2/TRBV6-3,CASSLPRRGLAGSGTQYF,TGTGCCAGCAGCTTACCGAGAAGGGGACTAGCGGGCTCAGGGACGCAGTATTTT
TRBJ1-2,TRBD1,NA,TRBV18,CASSAPDRGWGYTF,TGTGCCAGCTCAGCCCCCGACAGGGGATGGGGCTACACCTTC
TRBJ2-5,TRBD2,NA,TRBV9,CASSALAGQETQYF,TGTGCCAGCAGCGCGCTAGCGGGGCAAGAGACCCAGTACTTC
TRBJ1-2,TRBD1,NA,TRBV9,CASSPLGDSGGYTF,TGTGCCAGCAGCCCTCTTGGGGACAGCGGAGGCTACACCTTC
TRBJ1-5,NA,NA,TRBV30,CAWRRKGGSNQPQHF,TGTGCCTGGAGAAGAAAGGGGGGGAGCAATCAGCCCCAGCATTTT
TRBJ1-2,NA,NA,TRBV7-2,CASSFRAGPSGYGYTF,TGTGCCAGCAGCTTTCGAGCCGGGCCCAGCGGTTATGGCTACACCTTC
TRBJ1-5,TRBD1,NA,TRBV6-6,CASSPGTGGDNQPQHF,TGTGCCAGCAGCCCCGGGACAGGGGGTGATAATCAGCCCCAGCATTTT
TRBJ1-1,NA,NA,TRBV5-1,CASSLAPDMNTEAFF,TGCGCCAGCAGCTTGGCACCAGACATGAACACTGAAGCTTTCTTT
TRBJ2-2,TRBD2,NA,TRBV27,CASSFRQGLFAGELFF,TGTGCCAGCAGTTTTCGGCAGGGACTATTTGCCGGGGAGCTGTTTTTT
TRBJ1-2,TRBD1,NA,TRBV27,CASSPVLTGGREGYTF,TGTGCCAGCAGTCCCGTTTTGACAGGGGGAAGAGAGGGCTACACCTTC
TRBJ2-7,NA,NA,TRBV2,CASRSGTTYEQYF,TGTGCCAGCAGGAGCGGAACAACCTACGAGCAGTACTTC
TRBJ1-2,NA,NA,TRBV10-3,CAISEGGRVYGYTF,TGTGCCATCAGTGAGGGGGGGCGCGTCTATGGCTACACCTTC
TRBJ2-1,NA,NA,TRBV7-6,CASSFGQAGNEQFF,TGTGCCAGCAGCTTTGGACAGGCGGGGAATGAGCAGTTCTTC
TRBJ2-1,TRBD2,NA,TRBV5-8,CASSTGTSGYNEQFF,TGTGCCAGCAGCACAGGGACTAGCGGTTACAATGAGCAGTTCTTC
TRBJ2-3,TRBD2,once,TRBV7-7,CASSPSPGLAADTQYF,TGTGCCAGCAGCCCCAGCCCGGGACTAGCGGCAGATACGCAGTATTTT